The rows below give T cell receptor beta chains drawn from one sample of a study of T cells in Graves' hyperthyroidism and ophthalmopathy. TCRdb re-derived calls from the multiplex PCR reads in MiXCR, one entry per CDR3 protein. Of hundreds of thousands of distinct CDR3 sequences in the sample, roughly 15% were seen once. Sequencing input: blood. The receptors here all came from a woman between 40 and 50 years old with Graves' ophthalmopathy. Each CDR3 is given with its conserved first and last residue. The D gene is left open where the match is weak. Size is stated for part of the rows, as once, few or many counts, or as a class when the clone is expanded.

TRBJ1-2	TRBV20-1	15	few	TRBD1	CSVLFAGTGSYGYTF	TGCAGTGTACTATTCGCCGGGACAGGGAGCTATGGCTACACCTTC
TRBJ2-5	TRBV7-6	13	many	-	CASSADRQETQYF	TGTGCCAGCAGCGCCGACCGGCAAGAGACCCAGTACTTC
TRBJ2-7	TRBV30	14	many	TRBD1	CAWSPPGQGDEQYF	TGTGCCTGGAGTCCCCCGGGACAGGGGGACGAGCAGTACTTC
TRBJ1-5	TRBV19	13	many	-	CASSMGRDQPQHF	TGTGCCAGTAGTATGGGAAGGGATCAGCCCCAGCATTTT
TRBJ1-2	TRBV6-5	15	few	TRBD1	CANSSPGGSDYGYTF	TGTGCCAACAGTTCCCCAGGGGGATCGGACTATGGCTACACCTTC
TRBJ2-7	TRBV28	14	-	TRBD2	CASTFGRASSEQYF	TGTGCCAGCACCTTCGGGAGGGCCTCTTCCGAGCAGTACTTC
TRBJ1-2	TRBV9	15	many	-	CASSVGSGVDYGYTF	TGTGCCAGCAGCGTAGGTTCAGGGGTCGACTATGGCTACACCTTC
TRBJ1-2	TRBV6-1	13	many	-	CASSETVNYGYTF	TGTGCCAGCAGTGAGACGGTGAACTATGGCTACACCTTC
TRBJ2-2	TRBV2	14	many	-	CASSVGQNTGELFF	TGTGCCAGCAGTGTAGGTCAGAACACCGGGGAGCTGTTTTTT
TRBJ2-6	TRBV6-4	14	-	-	CASSSAPGANVLTF	TGTGCCAGCAGTTCGGCCCCTGGGGCCAACGTCCTGACTTTC
TRBJ2-5	TRBV7-2	13	many	-	CASSSLSRSTQYF	TGTGCCAGCAGCTCACTTAGTCGTTCGACCCAGTACTTC
TRBJ1-1	TRBV28	10	many	-	CATQNTEAFF	TGTGCCACCCAGAACACTGAAGCTTTCTTT
TRBJ2-5	TRBV20-1	14	many	-	CSASRPTVQETQYF	TGCAGTGCGAGCAGACCGACAGTCCAAGAGACCCAGTACTTC
TRBJ1-5	TRBV20-1	14	-	-	CSARRLSGDQPQHF	TGCAGTGCTAGACGCCTTTCGGGGGATCAGCCCCAGCATTTT
TRBJ1-2	TRBV20-1	12	many	TRBD1	CSAPTGGYGYTF	TGCAGTGCTCCGACAGGGGGCTATGGCTACACCTTC
TRBJ2-2	TRBV20-1	14	many	TRBD2	CSASPPGLTGELFF	TGCAGTGCTAGCCCTCCGGGACTAACGGGGGAGCTGTTTTTT
TRBJ2-7	TRBV12-3/TRBV12-4	14	many	TRBD2	CASSLAGGPPEQYF	TGTGCCAGCAGTTTAGCGGGAGGGCCCCCCGAGCAGTACTTC
TRBJ2-7	TRBV12-3/TRBV12-4	16	-	-	CASSTDAGLDSYEQYF	TGTGCCAGCAGCACGGATGCCGGCTTGGACAGCTACGAGCAGTACTTC
TRBJ2-5	TRBV7-2	15	few	-	CASSTPRDRSPRVYF	TGTGCCAGCAGCACCCCCCGGGACCGTTCCCCCCGTGTGTACTTC
TRBJ1-3	TRBV4-1	16	many	-	CASSQGSSQQGHTIYF	TGCGCCAGCAGCCAAGGGAGCTCCCAACAGGGACACACCATATATTTT
TRBJ2-6	TRBV11-2	17	many	TRBD1	CASSSYQGVREANVLTF	TGTGCCAGCAGCTCCTATCAGGGGGTTCGAGAGGCCAACGTCCTGACTTTC
TRBJ2-5	TRBV4-1	17	few	-	CASSQVLGRGNRETQYF	TGCGCCAGCAGCCAAGTGCTCGGCAGGGGAAACCGAGAGACCCAGTACTTC
TRBJ2-7	TRBV15	15	many	-	CATSRDIGGSYEQYF	TGTGCCACCAGCAGAGATATCGGGGGTTCCTACGAGCAGTACTTC
TRBJ2-5	TRBV7-2	16	-	TRBD2	CASSLIAGGQYQTQYF	TGTGCCAGCAGCTTAATAGCGGGGGGGCAGTATCAGACCCAGTACTTC
TRBJ1-2	TRBV28	13	-	-	CASSPRSDYGYTF	TGTGCCAGCAGTCCTAGATCGGACTATGGCTACACCTTC
TRBJ1-1	TRBV9	13	few	-	CASSGYPGTEAFF	TGTGCCAGCAGCGGGTATCCAGGCACTGAAGCTTTCTTT
TRBJ1-1	TRBV20-1	11	many	TRBD1	CSASTGAVAFF	TGCAGTGCCTCGACAGGGGCGGTTGCTTTCTTT
TRBJ2-6	TRBV5-1	15	many	-	CASRIQISGANVLTF	TGCGCCAGCAGGATACAGATCTCTGGGGCCAACGTCCTGACTTTC
TRBJ1-3	TRBV5-1	15	many	-	CASSLEGSSGNTIYF	TGCGCCAGCAGCTTGGAGGGAAGCTCTGGAAACACCATATATTTT
TRBJ1-5	TRBV7-9	14	many	-	CASSLFGGNQPQHF	TGTGCCAGCAGCCTTTTTGGGGGCAATCAGCCCCAGCATTTT
TRBJ2-2	TRBV5-4	16	many	-	CASSYGADKDTGELFF	TGTGCCAGCAGCTACGGAGCGGACAAGGACACCGGGGAGCTGTTTTTT
TRBJ1-1	TRBV7-9	14	many	-	CASRRDTPNTEAFF	TGTGCCAGCAGACGCGATACACCGAACACTGAAGCTTTCTTT
TRBJ1-1	TRBV18	13	-	-	CASSRTDNTEAFF	TGTGCCAGCTCCCGGACAGATAACACTGAAGCTTTCTTT
TRBJ2-5	TRBV4-1	18	many	TRBD2	CASSQGPRLAGAKETQYF	TGCGCCAGCAGCCAAGGTCCCCGACTAGCGGGAGCCAAAGAGACCCAGTACTTC
TRBJ2-5	TRBV6-5	15	many	-	CASSPALAPTETQYF	TGTGCCAGCAGTCCTGCTCTAGCCCCTACGGAGACCCAGTACTTC
TRBJ2-2	TRBV2	14	few	-	CASSKRSNTGELFF	TGTGCCAGCAGTAAGCGGAGTAACACCGGGGAGCTGTTTTTT
TRBJ2-5	TRBV19	14	few	TRBD2	CASSPEAGEETQYF	TGTGCCAGTAGTCCAGAAGCGGGGGAAGAGACCCAGTACTTC
TRBJ2-5	TRBV6-1	16	-	TRBD1	CATTHWRDRGIETQYF	TGTGCCACCACTCATTGGAGGGACAGGGGTATAGAGACCCAGTACTTC
TRBJ1-3	TRBV12-3/TRBV12-4	15	many	-	CASSFEGTSGNTIYF	TGTGCCAGCAGTTTCGAAGGAACCTCTGGAAACACCATATATTTT
TRBJ1-2	TRBV18	14	-	-	CASSPRSRDDGYTF	TGTGCCAGCTCACCACGGAGCAGGGATGATGGCTACACCTTC
TRBJ1-1	TRBV18	14	-	TRBD1	CASSPGQVATEAFF	TGTGCCAGCTCACCTGGACAGGTGGCGACTGAAGCTTTCTTT
TRBJ2-2	TRBV6-1	16	once	-	CASSDTPLPMTGELFF	TGTGCCAGCAGCGATACCCCCCTCCCGATGACCGGGGAGCTGTTTTTT
TRBJ2-2	TRBV5-6	14	many	-	CASSFIGKDGELFF	TGTGCCAGCAGCTTTATTGGGAAGGATGGGGAGCTGTTTTTT
TRBJ2-7	TRBV30	15	many	-	CAWSVLESKRSEQYF	TGTGCCTGGAGTGTACTCGAAAGCAAGAGGTCCGAGCAGTACTTC
TRBJ1-2	TRBV7-9	14	few	-	CASSLGPMDDGYTF	TGTGCCAGCAGCCTGGGACCGATGGACGATGGCTACACCTTC
TRBJ2-7	TRBV12-5	10	few	-	CASGWAEQYF	TGTGCTAGTGGTTGGGCCGAGCAGTACTTC
TRBJ2-7	TRBV30	14	many	-	CAWSKLGARYEQYF	TGTGCCTGGAGTAAGTTAGGGGCGAGGTACGAGCAGTACTTC
TRBJ2-5	TRBV6-1	14	few	-	CASTPGGSTQTQYF	TGTGCCAGCACCCCGGGGGGCAGCACACAGACCCAGTACTTC
TRBJ2-7	TRBV12-3/TRBV12-4	13	many	-	CASSPGVSYEQYF	TGTGCCAGCAGCCCAGGGGTCTCCTACGAGCAGTACTTC
TRBJ1-2	TRBV7-2	17	-	TRBD1	CASSLAGTGMSIYGYTF	TGTGCCAGCAGCTTAGCTGGGACAGGGATGAGTATCTATGGCTACACCTTC
TRBJ2-7	TRBV12-3/TRBV12-4	11	many	TRBD1	CASSTSGTAYF	TGTGCCAGCAGTACCTCCGGGACAGCATACTTC
TRBJ2-5	TRBV27	16	-	TRBD2	CASSPSTSGRTETQYF	TGTGCCAGCAGTCCCTCGACTAGCGGGAGGACGGAGACCCAGTACTTC
TRBJ2-5	TRBV4-3	18	-	TRBD2	CASSQDGASGGLQETQYF	TGCGCCAGCAGCCAAGATGGGGCTAGCGGAGGTCTCCAAGAGACCCAGTACTTC
TRBJ2-2	TRBV20-1	14	many	-	CSATRQANTGELFF	TGCAGTGCTACTCGACAAGCGAACACCGGGGAGCTGTTTTTT
TRBJ1-1	TRBV5-1	12	many	-	CASSSLDTEAFF	TGCGCCAGCAGCTCTCTGGACACTGAAGCTTTCTTT
TRBJ2-2	TRBV24-1	14	many	-	CATSPGHNTGELFF	TGTGCCACGTCGCCGGGACACAACACCGGGGAGCTGTTTTTT
TRBJ1-2	TRBV7-8	16	-	TRBD1	CASSLVSDRARHGYTF	TGTGCCAGCAGCTTAGTTTCCGACAGGGCGCGCCATGGCTACACCTTC